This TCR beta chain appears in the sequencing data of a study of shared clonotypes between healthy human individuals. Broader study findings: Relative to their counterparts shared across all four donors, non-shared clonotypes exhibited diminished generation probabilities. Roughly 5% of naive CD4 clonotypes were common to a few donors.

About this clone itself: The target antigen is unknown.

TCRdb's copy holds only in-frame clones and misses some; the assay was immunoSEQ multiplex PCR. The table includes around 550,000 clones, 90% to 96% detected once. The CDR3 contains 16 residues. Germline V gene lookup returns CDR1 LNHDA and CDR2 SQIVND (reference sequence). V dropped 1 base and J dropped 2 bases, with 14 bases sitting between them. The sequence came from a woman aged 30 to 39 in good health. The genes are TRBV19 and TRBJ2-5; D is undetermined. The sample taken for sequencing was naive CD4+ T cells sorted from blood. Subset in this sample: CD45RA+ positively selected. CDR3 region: CASSIGFVAEQETQYF. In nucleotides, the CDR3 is TGTGCCAGTAGTATAGGTTTTGTGGCAGAGCAAGAGACCCAGTACTTC.